Given below is one T cell receptor beta chain in context. The data were obtained in a study of cytomegalovirus exposure and HLA in healthy donors. CDR1 is MNHEY and CDR2 is SMNVEV in the germline V gene (reference sequence). The length of the CDR3 is 13 residues. With 5 bases removed from V and 1 base from J, the gap between germline ends came to 9 bases. Repertoires were generated with immunoSEQ multiplex PCR, while TCRdb's copy carries only in-frame clones and drops some. This table holds 150,000 to 200,000 clones, about nine tenths found once. This chain joins TRBV27 and TRBJ2-7; the D is unclear. The sequence came from a man younger than 35 in good health and CMV-seropositive. Sequencing was done on a sample of PBMCs. The CDR3 DNA follows: TGTGCCAGCAGTATGACACCGTCCTACGAGCAGTACTTC. Amino acids: CASSMTPSYEQYF.